This T cell receptor (beta chain) was identified in a study of T cell responses to AZD1222 COVID-19 vaccine. Germline CDR1 is PRHDT and CDR2 is FYEKMQ (reference sequence). This CDR3 is 15 amino acids long. Between the trimmed V and J ends, which lost 4 bases and 2 bases, there was a span of 15 bases. Of note for this clone: Its antigen is still unknown.

Overall study findings and caveats: Females made up more of the donors, who were largely white British, and clonal diversity may have come out too low. Epitopes outside B.1.351 and B.1.1.7 mutated regions reportedly drew nearly half of spike TCRs. An increase in Spike-specific TCR breadth and depth was observed after two AZD1222 doses.

Method: immunoSEQ multiplex PCR; TCRdb's copy keeps in-frame clones and lacks some. The sample has 130,000 to 150,000 clones; approximately 88% are singletons. The specimen was peripheral blood, collected on day 0 of MenACWY control vaccination. V and J are TRBV13 and TRBJ2-7; D possibly uses TRBD1 or TRBD2 (5 bases each). This receptor was identified in an adult in good health. CDR3 DNA: TGTGCCAGCAGCTCACAAAGGGACGGGGCCTACGAGCAGTACTTC. This gives the protein CASSSQRDGAYEQYF.